This TCR beta chain emerged from a study of stem cell transplantation in POMP-related autoinflammatory disease. TCRdb's copy holds only in-frame clones and misses some; the assay was immunoSEQ multiplex PCR. Altogether some 26,000 clones are present, 82% being singletons, with the ten largest covering less than 3%. Trimming pared 2 bases from V and 7 bases from J, leaving 9 bases between. CDR1 is SGHNT, CDR2 YYREEE, per germline (reference sequence). The CDR3 loop spans 13 amino acids. The J gene is TRBJ1-4, the V gene TRBV5-4; a possible D gene is TRBD1 (5 bases). This clonotype was sampled from a human donor with POMP-related autoinflammation and immune dysregulation (PRAID). The sample here was CD4+ T cells from PBMCs, taken before stem cell transplantation. As DNA, the CDR3 is TGTGCCAGCAGCTTACAGGCCAGTGAAAAACTGTTTTTT. Protein sequence: CASSLQASEKLFF.